Detailed here is one T cell receptor (beta chain). It lacks a known antigen. The record has no base qualities; no much larger clone is one base away. Separate from the roughly 650-subject first cohort, the validation cohort of 95 to 150 subjects was the group to which the donors belonged. Receptor amplification or capture employed the immunoSEQ multiplex PCR assay. In the authors' own workflow: A statistical classification framework was built for diagnosing cytomegalovirus status from the catalog of TCR beta chain sequences. TCRdb provides this immuneACCESS table in a form limited to in-frame rearrangements. Some clones are lacking; in checked studies, under half of them reflect an unresolved V gene, and why the rest are absent is not known. V and J calls and clone size are as listed in that table; D and trimming were resolved from the DNA. The sample table lists approximately 300,000 clones, 86% of them with a count of one. 0.65% to 0.85% of the sample lies in the top ten.

This record belongs to a study of cytomegalovirus exposure and HLA in healthy donors (dated 2017 in TCRdb). A note on the overall study: According to a later analysis, the approximately 120 validation repertoires were produced on the same platform as the approximately 620 repertoires of the first cohort. The study aimed to test whether cataloging public T cell receptors could reveal signatures of past pathogen exposure. Along with the approximately 650-subject first cohort, a separate validation cohort of 120 different subjects was used. High-throughput TCR immunosequencing, statistical association of individual TCRs with disease status, and machine learning were combined to predict cytomegalovirus infection status. The research as a whole found: Of the cluster scores, about 94% were above 0 in a later analysis, which found that TCRs clustered in the first cohort also tended to co-occur in the 90 to 150 validation repertoires. A few of the identified cytomegalovirus-associated TCR beta chains were confirmed in vitro to be specific for cytomegalovirus antigens. The validation cohort had no HLA typing available for a later analysis, so co-occurrence within that cohort was assessed over all 120 or so repertoires. The authors suggested that the approach could potentially be generalized to other disease states and immunological phenotypes. Most TCR sequences were observed very rarely across donors, whereas some public TCRs were present in many individuals. The study gave a list of 150 to 200 TCR beta chains associated with cytomegalovirus. The classifier was reported to diagnose cytomegalovirus status with high specificity and sensitivity in both the original cohort and the validation cohort.

This sequence originates from a woman between 18 and 29 years old in good health and CMV-seronegative. The sample consisted of PBMCs.

The DNA sequence follows: TGTGCCAGCAGCAAAGGGTCCATTGACTACTACGAGCAGTACTTC. Its product reads: CASSKGSIDYYEQYF. The V and J genes are TRBV14 and TRBJ2-7; a tentative D call is TRBD2 (5 bases match). The germline V gene yields SGHDN for CDR1 and FVKESK for CDR2. The CDR3 has 15 amino acids, counting the end cysteine and phenylalanine. Just the 45-base CDR3 DNA is kept, in frame starting at base 1. The V and J ends are trimmed by 5 bases and 3 bases, leaving 17 bases between them.